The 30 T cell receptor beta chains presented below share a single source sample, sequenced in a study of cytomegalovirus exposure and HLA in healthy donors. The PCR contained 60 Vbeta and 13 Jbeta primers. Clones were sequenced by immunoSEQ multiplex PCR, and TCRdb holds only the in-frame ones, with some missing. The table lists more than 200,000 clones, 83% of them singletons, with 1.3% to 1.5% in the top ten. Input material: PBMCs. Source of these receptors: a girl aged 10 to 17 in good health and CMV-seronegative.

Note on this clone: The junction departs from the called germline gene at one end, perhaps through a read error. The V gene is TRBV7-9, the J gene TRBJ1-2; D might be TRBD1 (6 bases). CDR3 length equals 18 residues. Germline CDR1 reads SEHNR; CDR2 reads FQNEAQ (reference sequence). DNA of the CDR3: TGTTCCAGCAGCTTAACGGGTCCGGACAGCCCGTTTAACTATGGCTACACCTTC. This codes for CSSSLTGPDSPFNYGYTF. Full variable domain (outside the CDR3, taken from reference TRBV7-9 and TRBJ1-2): DTGVSQNPRHKITKRGQNVTFRCDPISEHNRLYWYRQTLGQGPEFLTYFQNEAQLEKSRLLSDRFSAERPKGSFSTLEIQRTEQGDSAMYLCSSSLTGPDSPFNYGYTFGSGTRLTVV.

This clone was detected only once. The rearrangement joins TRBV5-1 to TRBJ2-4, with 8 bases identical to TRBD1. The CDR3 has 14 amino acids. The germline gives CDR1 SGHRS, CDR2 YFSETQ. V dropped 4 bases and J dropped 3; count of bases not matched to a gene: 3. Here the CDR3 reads CASSRTGGKNIQYF. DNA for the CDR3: TGCGCCAGCAGCCGCACAGGGGGCAAAAACATTCAGTACTTC.

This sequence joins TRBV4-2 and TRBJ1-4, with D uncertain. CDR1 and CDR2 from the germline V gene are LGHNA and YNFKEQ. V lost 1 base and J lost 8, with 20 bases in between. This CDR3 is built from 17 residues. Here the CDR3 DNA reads TGTGCCAGCAGCCAAGGGTCGGTGGAGGGAGGTAGAGAAAAACTGTTTTTT. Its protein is CASSQGSVEGGREKLFF.

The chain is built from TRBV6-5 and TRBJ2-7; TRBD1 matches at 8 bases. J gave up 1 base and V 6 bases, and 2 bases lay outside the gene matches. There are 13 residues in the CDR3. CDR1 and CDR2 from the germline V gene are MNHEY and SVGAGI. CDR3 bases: TGTGCCAGCAGAGGACAGGGTTCCTACGAGCAGTACTTC. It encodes CASRGQGSYEQYF.

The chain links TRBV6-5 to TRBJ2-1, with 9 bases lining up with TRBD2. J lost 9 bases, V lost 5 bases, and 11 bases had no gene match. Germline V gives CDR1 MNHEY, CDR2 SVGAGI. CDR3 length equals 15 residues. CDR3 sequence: CASSPSIAGAIEQFF. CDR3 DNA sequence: TGTGCCAGCAGTCCATCGATAGCGGGAGCTATTGAGCAGTTCTTC.

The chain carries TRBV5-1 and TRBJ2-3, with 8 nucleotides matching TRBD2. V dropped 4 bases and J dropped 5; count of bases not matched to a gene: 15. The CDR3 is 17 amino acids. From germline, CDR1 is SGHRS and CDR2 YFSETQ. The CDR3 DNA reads TGCGCCAGCAGCGCGGACCTGAGCGGGGGAGTTCTAGATACGCAGTATTTT. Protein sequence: CASSADLSGGVLDTQYF.

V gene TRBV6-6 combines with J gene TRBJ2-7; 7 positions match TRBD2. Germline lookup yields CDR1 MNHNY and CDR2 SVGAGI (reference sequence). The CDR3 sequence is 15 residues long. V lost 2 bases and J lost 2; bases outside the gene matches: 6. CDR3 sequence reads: CASSYDQRGAYEQYF. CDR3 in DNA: TGTGCCAGCAGTTACGACCAGCGGGGCGCCTACGAGCAGTACTTC.

The chain's CDR3 is CSVVDSPYEQYF. CDR3 nucleotide sequence: TGCAGCGTTGTGGACAGTCCCTACGAGCAGTACTTC. The genes are TRBV29-1 and TRBJ2-7; the D gene is possibly TRBD1 (6 bases). Germline assignment: CDR1 SQVTM and CDR2 ANQGSEA. This CDR3 has 12 amino acids. V lost 4 bases and J lost 2, with 9 bases in between.

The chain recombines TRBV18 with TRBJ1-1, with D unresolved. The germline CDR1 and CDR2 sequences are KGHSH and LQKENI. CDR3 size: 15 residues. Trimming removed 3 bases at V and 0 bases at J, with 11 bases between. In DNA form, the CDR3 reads TGTGCCAGCTCACCGTGGGGAGGGATGAACACTGAAGCTTTCTTT. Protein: CASSPWGGMNTEAFF.

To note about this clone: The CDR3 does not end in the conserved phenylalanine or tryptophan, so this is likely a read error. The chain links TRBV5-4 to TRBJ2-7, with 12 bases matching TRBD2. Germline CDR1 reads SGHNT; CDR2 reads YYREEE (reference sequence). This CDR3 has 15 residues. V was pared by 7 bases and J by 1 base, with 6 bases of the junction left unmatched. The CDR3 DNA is TGTGCCAGCTCCCGGGGACTAGCGGGTTCCTACGAGCAGTACCTC. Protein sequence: CASSRGLAGSYEQYL.

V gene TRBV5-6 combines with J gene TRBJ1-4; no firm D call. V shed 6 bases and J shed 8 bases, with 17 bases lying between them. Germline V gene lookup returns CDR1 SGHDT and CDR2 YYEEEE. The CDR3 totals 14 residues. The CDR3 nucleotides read TGTGCCAGCACCATCCGGGGAACCCGGGAAAAACTGTTTTTT. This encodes CASTIRGTREKLFF.

The CDR3 nucleotides read TGTGCCAGCAGTTACTCGACTAGCGGGGGGTACGAGCAGTACTTC. Amino acids: CASSYSTSGGYEQYF. This rearrangement joins TRBV6-5 to TRBJ2-7; 13 nucleotides line up with TRBD2. CDR3 length: 15 amino acids. Germline CDR1 and CDR2: MNHEY and SVGAGI. With V trimmed by 0 bases and J by 4 bases, 0 bases remained unmatched.

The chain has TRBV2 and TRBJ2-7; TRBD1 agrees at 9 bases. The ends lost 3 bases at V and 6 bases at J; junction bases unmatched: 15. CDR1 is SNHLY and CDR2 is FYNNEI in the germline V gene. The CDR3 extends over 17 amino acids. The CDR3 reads CASSERDPGTGFFEQYF. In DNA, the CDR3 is TGTGCCAGCAGTGAGAGGGATCCCGGGACAGGGTTCTTCGAGCAGTACTTC.

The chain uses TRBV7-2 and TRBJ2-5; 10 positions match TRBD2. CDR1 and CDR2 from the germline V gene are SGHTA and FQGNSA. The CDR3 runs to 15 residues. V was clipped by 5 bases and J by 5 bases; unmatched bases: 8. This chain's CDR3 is CASSLSGGPLETQYF. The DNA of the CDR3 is TGTGCCAGCAGCCTTAGCGGGGGGCCATTGGAGACCCAGTACTTC.

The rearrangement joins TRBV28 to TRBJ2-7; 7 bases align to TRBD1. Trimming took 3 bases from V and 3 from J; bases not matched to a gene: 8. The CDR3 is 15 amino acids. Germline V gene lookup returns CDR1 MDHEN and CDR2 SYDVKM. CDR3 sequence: CASSFDGTAIYEQYF. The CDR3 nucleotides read TGTGCCAGCAGTTTCGACGGGACAGCTATCTACGAGCAGTACTTC.

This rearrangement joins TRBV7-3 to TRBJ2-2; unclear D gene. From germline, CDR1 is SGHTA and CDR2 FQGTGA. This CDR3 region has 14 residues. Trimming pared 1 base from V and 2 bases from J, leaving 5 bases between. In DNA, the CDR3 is TGTGCCAGCAGCTTAAGAGGAAACACCGGGGAGCTGTTTTTT. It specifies CASSLRGNTGELFF.

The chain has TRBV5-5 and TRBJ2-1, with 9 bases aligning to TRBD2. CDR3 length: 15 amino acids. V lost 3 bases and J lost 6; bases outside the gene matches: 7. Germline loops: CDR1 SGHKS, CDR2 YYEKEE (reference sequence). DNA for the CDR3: TGTGCCAGCAGCTCACTAGCGGGCTATTCCAATGAGCAGTTCTTC. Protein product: CASSSLAGYSNEQFF. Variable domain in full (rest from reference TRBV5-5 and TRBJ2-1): DAGVTQSPTHLIKTRGQQVTLRCSPISGHKSVSWYQQVLGQGPQFIFQYYEKEERGRGNFPDRFSARQFPNYSSELNVNALLLGDSALYLCASSSLAGYSNEQFFGPGTRLTVL.

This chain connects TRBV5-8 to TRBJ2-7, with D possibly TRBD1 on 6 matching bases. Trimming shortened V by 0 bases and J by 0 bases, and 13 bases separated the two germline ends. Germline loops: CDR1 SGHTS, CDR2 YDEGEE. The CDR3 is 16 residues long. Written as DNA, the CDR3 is TGTGCCAGCAGCTTGGCCGACAGGTCGTTCTCCTACGAGCAGTACTTC. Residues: CASSLADRSFSYEQYF. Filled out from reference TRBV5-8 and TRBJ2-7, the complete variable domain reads EAGVTQSPTHLIKTRGQQATLRCSPISGHTSVYWYQQALGLGLQFLLWYDEGEERNRGNFPPRFSGRQFPNYSSELNVNALELEDSALYLCASSLADRSFSYEQYFGPGTRLTVT.

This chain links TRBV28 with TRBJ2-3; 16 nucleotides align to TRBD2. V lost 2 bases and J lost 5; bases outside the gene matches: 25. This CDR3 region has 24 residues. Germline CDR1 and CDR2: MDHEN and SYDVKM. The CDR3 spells CASSLISSPGTSGRALVSGDTQYF. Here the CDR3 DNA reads TGTGCCAGCAGTTTAATATCCAGTCCCGGGACTAGCGGGAGGGCCTTGGTTAGTGGAGATACGCAGTATTTT.

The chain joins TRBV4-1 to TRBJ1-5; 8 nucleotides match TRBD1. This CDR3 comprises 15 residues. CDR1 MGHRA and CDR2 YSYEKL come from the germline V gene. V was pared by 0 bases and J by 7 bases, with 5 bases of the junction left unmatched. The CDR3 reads CASSQDDRGGQPQHF. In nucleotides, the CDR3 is TGCGCCAGCAGCCAAGATGACAGGGGTGGACAGCCCCAGCATTTT.

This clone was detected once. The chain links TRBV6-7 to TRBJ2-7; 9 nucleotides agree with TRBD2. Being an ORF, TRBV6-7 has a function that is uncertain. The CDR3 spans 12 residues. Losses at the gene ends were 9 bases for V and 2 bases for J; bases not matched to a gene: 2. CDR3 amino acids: CASIAGAYEQYF. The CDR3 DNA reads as TGTGCCAGTATAGCGGGGGCCTACGAGCAGTACTTC.

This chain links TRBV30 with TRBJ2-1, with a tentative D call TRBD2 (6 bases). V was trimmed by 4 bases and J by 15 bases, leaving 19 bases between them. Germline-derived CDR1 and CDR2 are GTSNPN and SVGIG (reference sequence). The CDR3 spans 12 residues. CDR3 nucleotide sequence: TGTGCCTGGACACCTGGGGGGTTGAAGCCGTTCTTC. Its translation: CAWTPGGLKPFF.

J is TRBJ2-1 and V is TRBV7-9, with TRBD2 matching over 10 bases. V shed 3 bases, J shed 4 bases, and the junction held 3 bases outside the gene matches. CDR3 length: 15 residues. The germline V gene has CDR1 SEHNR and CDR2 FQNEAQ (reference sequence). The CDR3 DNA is TGTGCCAGCAGCTTGGGGACTAGCGAGTACAATGAGCAGTTCTTC. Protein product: CASSLGTSEYNEQFF.

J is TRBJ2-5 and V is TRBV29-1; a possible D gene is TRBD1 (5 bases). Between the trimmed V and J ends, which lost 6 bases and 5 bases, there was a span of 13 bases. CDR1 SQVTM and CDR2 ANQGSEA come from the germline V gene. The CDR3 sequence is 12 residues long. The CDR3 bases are TGCAGCGTAGGTGGGAACAGGGAGACCCAGTACTTC. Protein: CSVGGNRETQYF.

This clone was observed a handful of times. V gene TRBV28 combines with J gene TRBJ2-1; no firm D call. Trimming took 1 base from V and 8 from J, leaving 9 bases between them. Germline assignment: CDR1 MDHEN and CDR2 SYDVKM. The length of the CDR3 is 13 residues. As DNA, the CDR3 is TGTGCCAGCAGTTTATATTCTGAGGATGAGCAGTTCTTC. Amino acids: CASSLYSEDEQFF.

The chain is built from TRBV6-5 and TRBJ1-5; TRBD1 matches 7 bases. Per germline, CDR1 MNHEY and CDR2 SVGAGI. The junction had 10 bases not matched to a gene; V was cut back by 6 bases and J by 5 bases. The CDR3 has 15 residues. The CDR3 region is CASSPTGVRYQPQHF. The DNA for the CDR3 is TGTGCCAGCAGCCCCACAGGGGTCAGATATCAGCCCCAGCATTTT.

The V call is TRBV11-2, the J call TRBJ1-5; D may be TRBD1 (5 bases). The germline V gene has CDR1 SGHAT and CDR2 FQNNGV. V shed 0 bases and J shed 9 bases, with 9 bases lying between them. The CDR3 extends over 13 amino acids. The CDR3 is CASSLDTGGPQHF. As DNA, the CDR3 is TGTGCCAGCAGCTTAGATACGGGGGGGCCCCAGCATTTT.

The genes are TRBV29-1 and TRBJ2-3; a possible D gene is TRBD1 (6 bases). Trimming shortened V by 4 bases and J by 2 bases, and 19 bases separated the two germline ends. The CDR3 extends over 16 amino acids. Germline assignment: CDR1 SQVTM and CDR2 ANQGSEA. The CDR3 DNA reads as TGCAGCGTTGTCCCACCCCAGGGGATCATCACAGATACGCAGTATTTT. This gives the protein CSVVPPQGIITDTQYF.

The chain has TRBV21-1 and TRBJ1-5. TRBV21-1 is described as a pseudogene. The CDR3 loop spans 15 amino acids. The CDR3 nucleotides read TGTGCCAGCAGCAAAGGCCAGGTGGCGGGCCAGCCCCAGCATTTT. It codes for CASSKGQVAGQPQHF.

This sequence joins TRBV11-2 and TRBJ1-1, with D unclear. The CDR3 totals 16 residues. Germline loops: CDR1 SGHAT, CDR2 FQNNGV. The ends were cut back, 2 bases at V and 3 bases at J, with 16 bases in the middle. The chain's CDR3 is CASSLSEVFVYTEAFF. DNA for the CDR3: TGTGCCAGCAGCTTATCAGAGGTCTTCGTGTACACTGAAGCTTTCTTT. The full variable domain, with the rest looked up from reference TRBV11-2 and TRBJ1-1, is EAGVAQSPRYKIIEKRQSVAFWCNPISGHATLYWYQQILGQGPKLLIQFQNNGVVDDSQLPKDRFSAERLKGVDSTLKIQPAKLEDSAVYLCASSLSEVFVYTEAFFGQGTRLTVV.